This record covers a single TCR beta chain. Investigators reverse transcribed all isolated RNA, so they sequenced expressed TCRB transcripts. TCRdb's copy holds only in-frame clones and misses some; the assay was immunoSEQ multiplex PCR. The sample lists nearly 250,000 clones, roughly 13% occurring once. These data come from a study of beta chain features in type 1 diabetes. Per germline, CDR1 MNHEY and CDR2 SVGAGI. The V gene lost 6 bases and the J gene lost 1 base, with 13 bases spanning the gap. CDR3 size: 14 residues. The sample taken for sequencing was naive CD4+ T cells from blood. The TCR comes from a middle-aged woman in good health. The chain uses TRBV6-5 and TRBJ2-7; D is possibly TRBD1 (6 bases). The CDR3 protein is CASRTGSTSYEQYF. CDR3 nucleotide sequence: TGTGCCAGCAGAACAGGGTCAACGTCCTACGAGCAGTACTTC.